The next 23 T cell receptor beta chains were all read from a single sample in a study of blood T cell repertoires in COVID-19. Measured with immunoSEQ multiplex PCR; TCRdb has only the in-frame clones, and not every one. The sample lists more than 250,000 clones; more than 75% were seen once. Sequencing used PBMCs or T cells enriched from blood (not recorded which). The receptors here all came from a woman in her late teens or twenties who had recovered from COVID-19.

V and J are TRBV6-5 and TRBJ2-2, with D possibly being TRBD1 (5 bases). The ends were cut back, 0 bases at V and 13 bases at J, with 18 bases in the middle. The germline V gene has CDR1 MNHEY and CDR2 SVGAGI. This CDR3 is 15 amino acids long. CDR3 region: CASSYSNRQSPGLFF. CDR3 nucleotide sequence: TGTGCCAGCAGTTACTCGAATAGACAGTCTCCTGGGCTGTTTTTT.

This clone was observed once. The chain employs TRBV4-2 and TRBJ1-1; no clear D gene. Germline-derived CDR1 and CDR2 are LGHNA and YNFKEQ. Trimming removed 4 bases from V and 2 bases from J, with 8 bases in between. This CDR3 is built from 13 residues. CDR3 sequence (DNA): TGTGCCAGCAGCCCACAGTTAAACACTGAAGCTTTCTTT. Its translation is CASSPQLNTEAFF.

The CDR3 DNA is TGCGCCAGCAGCCCCCTCCAGGGGGACACTGAAGCTTTCTTT. Its protein product is CASSPLQGDTEAFF. The V gene is TRBV4-1, the J gene TRBJ1-1; 7 bases are a match to TRBD1. Germline loops: CDR1 MGHRA, CDR2 YSYEKL. CDR3 length equals 14 residues. V dropped 4 bases and J dropped 3; count of bases not matched to a gene: 5.

In DNA, the CDR3 is TGTGCCAGCAGCTCCGGACAGGGTTCCTATAATTCACCCCTCCACTTT. Translation: CASSSGQGSYNSPLHF. The rearrangement joins TRBV2 to TRBJ1-6, with 8 bases matching TRBD1. V lost 6 bases to trimming and J lost 1 base; unmatched junction nucleotides: 5. CDR1 and CDR2 from the germline V gene are SNHLY and FYNNEI. The CDR3 totals 16 residues.

The chain carries TRBV15 and TRBJ1-3, with D possibly TRBD1 on 5 matching bases. The germline V and J ends were trimmed by 3 bases and 3 bases, with 18 bases remaining between them. The CDR3 length is 17 residues. Germline values: CDR1 LNHNV, CDR2 YYDKDF (reference sequence). CDR3 DNA: TGTGCCACCAGCAGCCGTCATGGAGGGGCTTTTGGAAACACCATATATTTT. It translates to CATSSRHGGAFGNTIYF.

The chain carries TRBV27 and TRBJ2-7, with TRBD1 identical over 7 bases. V trimming: 6 bases; J trimming: 2 bases; junction bases outside the gene matches: 4. Germline CDR1 and CDR2: MNHEY and SMNVEV (reference sequence). CDR3 length: 13 amino acids. CDR3 loop: CASRRQGPYEQYF. The DNA for the CDR3 is TGTGCCAGCAGAAGACAGGGTCCCTACGAGCAGTACTTC.

The chain joins TRBV11-2 to TRBJ1-3; 7 bases map to TRBD1. Looked up from germline, CDR1 is SGHAT and CDR2 is FQNNGV. The CDR3 has 16 residues. The V segment lost 5 bases and the J segment 2 bases; nucleotides outside the gene matches: 9. The CDR3 DNA is TGTGCCAGCAGCCCCCTGACAGGGTACACTGGAAACACCATATATTTT. The encoded protein is CASSPLTGYTGNTIYF.

CDR3 coding DNA: TGTGCCAGCAGCTCTTTTCGACTGTACAGGGGGAGCAACCAAGAGACCCAGTACTTC. It encodes CASSSFRLYRGSNQETQYF. This rearrangement joins TRBV11-2 to TRBJ2-5, with TRBD1 matching over 8 bases. CDR1 and CDR2 (germline): SGHAT, FQNNGV. The CDR3 totals 19 residues. J gave up 0 bases and V 4 bases, and 16 bases lay outside the gene matches.

The V call is TRBV29-1, the J call TRBJ2-5; perhaps TRBD2 as D (5 bases). V lost 0 bases and J lost 9, with 11 bases in between. Germline-derived CDR1 and CDR2 are SQVTM and ANQGSEA. The CDR3 covers 12 residues. The CDR3 protein is CSVEDPEVAQYF. Written as DNA, the CDR3 is TGCAGCGTTGAAGATCCGGAGGTGGCCCAGTACTTC.

The genes are TRBV9 and TRBJ2-5, with TRBD2 identical over 9 bases. The length of the CDR3 is 17 residues. V trimming: 0 bases; J trimming: 2 bases; junction bases outside the gene matches: 8. CDR1 and CDR2 from the germline V gene are SGDLS and YYNGEE. This CDR3 reads CASSVEPSGDYQETQYF. CDR3 bases: TGTGCCAGCAGCGTAGAGCCTAGCGGGGATTATCAAGAGACCCAGTACTTC.

The rearrangement uses TRBV19 and TRBJ1-4, with 7 bases identical to TRBD1. V lost 7 bases, J lost 3 bases, and 8 bases stayed unmatched. This CDR3 is built from 15 residues. Germline V CDR1 and CDR2: LNHDA, SQIVND (reference sequence). Written as DNA, the CDR3 is TGTGCCAGTAACATACAGGGGATCGCTAATGAAAAACTGTTTTTT. It translates to CASNIQGIANEKLFF.

The gene calls are TRBV9 and TRBJ2-2; maybe TRBD2 (5 bases). The germline V and J ends were trimmed by 0 bases and 3 bases, with 6 bases remaining between them. The CDR3 is 14 amino acids. The V gene's germline CDR1 is SGDLS and CDR2 YYNGEE. CDR3 nucleotide sequence: TGTGCCAGCAGCGTAGGGGGAGACACCGGGGAGCTGTTTTTT. Translation: CASSVGGDTGELFF.

The chain links TRBV18 to TRBJ1-5, with 7 bases lining up with TRBD1. This CDR3 is 15 amino acids long. V trimming: 5 bases; J trimming: 3 bases; junction bases outside the gene matches: 7. Looked up from germline, CDR1 is KGHSH and CDR2 is LQKENI. CDR3 region: CASSGLTGINQPQHF. DNA of the CDR3: TGTGCCAGCTCAGGACTGACAGGGATCAATCAGCCCCAGCATTTT.

The rearrangement links TRBV27 to TRBJ2-4, with TRBD2 matching 8 bases. Per the germline V gene, CDR1 is MNHEY and CDR2 is SMNVEV (reference sequence). J gave up 3 bases and V 5 bases, and 12 bases lay outside the gene matches. The CDR3 contains 17 residues. Here the CDR3 DNA reads TGTGCCAGCAGTCTACAGCGGGAGCTCCGAGGCAAAAACATTCAGTACTTC. It codes for CASSLQRELRGKNIQYF.

The chain is built from TRBV5-4 and TRBJ1-2; D is undetermined. V was shortened by 1 base and J by 5 bases, with 18 bases between the two germline ends. CDR3 length equals 16 residues. The germline V gene encodes CDR1 SGHNT and CDR2 YYREEE (reference sequence). CDR3 sequence reads: CASSLSEGASGYGYTF. The DNA for the CDR3 is TGTGCCAGCAGCTTGTCCGAGGGAGCCTCAGGATATGGCTACACCTTC.

This sequence joins TRBV11-2 and TRBJ2-7, with D tentatively TRBD1 (6 bases). Trimming stripped 7 bases from V and 0 bases from J, with 13 bases between. The CDR3 extends over 14 amino acids. CDR1 SGHAT and CDR2 FQNNGV come from the germline V gene. Here the CDR3 reads CASTSRGTSYEQYF. CDR3 nucleotide sequence: TGTGCCAGCACCTCTAGGGGGACCTCCTACGAGCAGTACTTC. Combining the CDR3 with reference TRBV11-2 and TRBJ2-7 gives the whole variable domain EAGVAQSPRYKIIEKRQSVAFWCNPISGHATLYWYQQILGQGPKLLIQFQNNGVVDDSQLPKDRFSAERLKGVDSTLKIQPAKLEDSAVYLCASTSRGTSYEQYFGPGTRLTVT.

CDR3 sequence: CASSQDLRLNRELFF. The CDR3 coding sequence is TGTGCCAGCAGCCAAGATCTCAGGCTCAACCGGGAGCTGTTTTTT. The J gene is TRBJ2-2, the V gene TRBV4-2; D gene ambiguous. V lost 0 bases and J 9 bases, leaving 14 bases between the germline ends. Germline V gives CDR1 LGHNA, CDR2 YNFKEQ. The CDR3 is made up of 15 amino acids.

The genes are TRBV6-4 and TRBJ1-2, with D possibly matching TRBD1 (5 bases). V dropped 11 bases and J dropped 8 bases, with 15 bases sitting between them. CDR3 length: 11 amino acids. Germline V CDR1 and CDR2: MRHNA, SNTAGT. The CDR3 spells CAENGGLGYTF. The DNA for the CDR3 is TGTGCCGAAAACGGGGGGTTAGGCTACACCTTC.

The V call is TRBV29-1, the J call TRBJ1-1; possibly TRBD1 for D (6 bases). V was pared by 5 bases and J by 0 bases, with 10 bases between. This CDR3 is built from 13 residues. Germline loops: CDR1 SQVTM, CDR2 ANQGSEA. CDR3 in amino acids: CSVPGEMNTEAFF. The CDR3 DNA sequence: TGCAGCGTTCCAGGGGAAATGAACACTGAAGCTTTCTTT.

The rearrangement joins TRBV4-1 to TRBJ2-3; 11 positions agree with TRBD2. The CDR3 is made up of 15 amino acids. In germline, CDR1 is MGHRA, CDR2 YSYEKL. V gave up 5 bases and J gave up 4 bases; unmatched junction bases: 5. The CDR3 is CASSGLAGQSDTQYF. The CDR3 coding sequence is TGCGCCAGCAGCGGACTAGCGGGCCAATCAGATACGCAGTATTTT.

The genes are TRBV27 and TRBJ1-4; D remains unclear. Germline loops: CDR1 MNHEY, CDR2 SMNVEV (reference sequence). Trimming removed 3 bases at V and 5 bases at J, with 13 bases between. CDR3 size: 15 residues. The CDR3 loop reads CASSFRGLYNEKLFF. DNA of the CDR3: TGTGCCAGCAGTTTCAGAGGGCTCTACAATGAAAAACTGTTTTTT.

This clone was detected only once. The V call is TRBV29-1, the J call TRBJ2-3; perhaps TRBD1 as D (5 bases). This CDR3 region has 13 residues. V was trimmed by 4 bases and J by 2 bases, leaving 10 bases between them. Germline CDR1 and CDR2: SQVTM and ANQGSEA. In DNA, the CDR3 is TGCAGCGTTGTTGGCAGGGACACAGATACGCAGTATTTT. This translates into CSVVGRDTDTQYF.

The rearrangement links TRBV7-2 to TRBJ1-5; D gene unclear. Looked up from germline, CDR1 is SGHTA and CDR2 is FQGNSA. The V gene lost 5 bases and the J gene lost 0 bases, with 14 bases spanning the gap. The CDR3 covers 16 residues. The CDR3 DNA reads TGTGCCAGCAGCCCCCTGGGGAGCAATAGCAATCAGCCCCAGCATTTT. Protein: CASSPLGSNSNQPQHF.